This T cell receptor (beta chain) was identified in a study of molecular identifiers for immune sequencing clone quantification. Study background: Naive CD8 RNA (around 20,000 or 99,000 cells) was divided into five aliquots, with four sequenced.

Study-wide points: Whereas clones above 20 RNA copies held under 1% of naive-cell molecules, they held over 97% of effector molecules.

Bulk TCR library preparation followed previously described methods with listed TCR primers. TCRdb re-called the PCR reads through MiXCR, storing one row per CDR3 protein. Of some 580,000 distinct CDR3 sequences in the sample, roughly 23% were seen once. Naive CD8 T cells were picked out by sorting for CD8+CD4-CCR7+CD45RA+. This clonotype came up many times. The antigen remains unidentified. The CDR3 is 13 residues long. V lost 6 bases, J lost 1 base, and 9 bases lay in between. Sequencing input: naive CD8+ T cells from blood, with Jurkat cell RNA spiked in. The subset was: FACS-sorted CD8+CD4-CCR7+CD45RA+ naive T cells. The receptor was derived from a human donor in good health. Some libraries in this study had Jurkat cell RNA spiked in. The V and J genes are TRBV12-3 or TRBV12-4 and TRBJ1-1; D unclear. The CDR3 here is CASRPQQNTEAFF. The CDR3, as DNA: TGTGCCAGCAGGCCCCAGCAGAACACTGAAGCTTTCTTT.